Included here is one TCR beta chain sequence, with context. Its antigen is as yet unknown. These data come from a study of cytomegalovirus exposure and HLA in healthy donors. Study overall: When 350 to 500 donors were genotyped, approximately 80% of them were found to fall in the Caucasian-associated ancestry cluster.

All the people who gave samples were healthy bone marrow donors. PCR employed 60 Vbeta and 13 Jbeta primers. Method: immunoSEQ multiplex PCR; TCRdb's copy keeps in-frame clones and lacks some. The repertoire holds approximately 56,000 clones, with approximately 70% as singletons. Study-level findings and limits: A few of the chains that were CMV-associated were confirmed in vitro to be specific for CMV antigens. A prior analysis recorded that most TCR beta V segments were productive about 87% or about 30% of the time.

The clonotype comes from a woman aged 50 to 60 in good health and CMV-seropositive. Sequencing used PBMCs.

The CDR3, as DNA: TGCGCCAGCAGCCCCGTGGGGGGAAGGTCAGACACAGATACGCAGTATTTT. It encodes CASSPVGGRSDTDTQYF. This sequence joins TRBV10-2 and TRBJ2-3, with TRBD2 as a possible D gene (6 bases). The CDR3 contains 17 residues. Trimming cost V 6 bases and J 2 bases, with 21 bases left between them. The germline CDR1 and CDR2 sequences are WSHSY and SAAADI.